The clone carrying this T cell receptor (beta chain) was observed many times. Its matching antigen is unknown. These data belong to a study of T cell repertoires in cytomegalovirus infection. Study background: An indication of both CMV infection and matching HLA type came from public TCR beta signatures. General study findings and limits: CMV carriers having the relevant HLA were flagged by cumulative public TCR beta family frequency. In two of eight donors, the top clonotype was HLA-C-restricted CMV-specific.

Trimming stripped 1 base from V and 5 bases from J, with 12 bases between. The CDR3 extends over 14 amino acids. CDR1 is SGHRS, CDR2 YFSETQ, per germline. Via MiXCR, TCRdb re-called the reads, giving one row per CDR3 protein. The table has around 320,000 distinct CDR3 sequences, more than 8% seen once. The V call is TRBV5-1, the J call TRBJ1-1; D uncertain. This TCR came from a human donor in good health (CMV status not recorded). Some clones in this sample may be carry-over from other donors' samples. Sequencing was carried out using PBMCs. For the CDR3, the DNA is TGCGCCAGCAGCTTGAATGAAAGGCGGACTGAAGCTTTCTTT. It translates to CASSLNERRTEAFF.